The source of this TCR beta chain is a study of blood T cell repertoires in COVID-19 (dated by TCRdb to 2020 to 2022). About the investigation overall: Collaborator samples came from the United States, Italy and Spain and covered acute and convalescent phases of COVID-19. Samples were obtained from the ongoing ImmuneRACE study (first 160 participants) and from roughly 1,300 subjects provided by 6 global collaborators. The prospective study material was composed of cDNA or gDNA derived from T cells, B-cell-depleted T cells, or PBMCs. A de-identified subject ID, COVID-19 status, age in years and sex were almost always included in the sample metadata. A freely available public database, intended as a resource for researchers studying the immune response to SARS-CoV-2, is where the repertoires were released. HLA class I and class II types, where available, came from metadata supplied by the sample provider rather than from assay-based typing. Subjects who had been exposed to COVID-19, were actively infected with it, or had recovered from it provided the deeply sampled blood TCRbeta repertoires that made up the dataset.

This clone has only one observation. Its cognate antigen has yet to be identified. Per-nucleotide qualities are absent, and no much larger clonotype sits a single base away. The germline V gene supplies CDR1 SGDLS and CDR2 YYNGEE. Ends trimmed: V by 3 bases, J by 5 bases; bases unmatched to a gene: 2. From cysteine to phenylalanine, the CDR3 is 13 amino acids long. Kept here is only the CDR3 DNA, which spans 39 bases and is read in frame from base 1. TCRbeta CDR3 regions were amplified from genomic DNA using the immunoSEQ Assay, a bias-controlled multiplex PCR. The original pipeline was this. Nucleated cell counts per sample were estimated from amplification of reference gene primers within the assay. To quantify the absolute abundance of each unique TCRbeta CDR3 rearrangement, sequence reads were collapsed and filtered. For each sample, productive Simpson clonality was calculated as the square root of Simpson's diversity index across productive rearrangements. The table was pulled from immuneACCESS by TCRdb, which kept in-frame rearrangements only. Such tables lose some clones; where checked, under half of the loss comes from unresolved V genes, and the rest has no known cause. The V and J calls and clone size were taken over from that table, and D and trimming were inferred from the DNA. The table for this sample lists 150,000 to 200,000 clones; approximately 86% of them were counted only once. The leading ten clones occupy roughly 3.5% of the sample.

Collaborating institutions collected whole blood in K2EDTA tubes following their own protocols. Collaborator samples were shipped for TCRbeta analysis as frozen whole blood, isolated PBMCs, or DNA extracted from either sample type. Findings and caveats that apply to the study as a whole: The quantity of clinical and demographic metadata differed by source and by participant and was supplied without curation.

Specimen: peripheral blood. Recombination joined TRBV9 with TRBJ1-2, with 9 bases aligning to TRBD1. The clonotype was recovered from a man aged 70-80 years with acute or convalescent COVID-19. CDR3 reads: CASSGTGAYGYTF. The nucleotides are TGTGCCAGCAGCGGGACAGGGGCTTATGGCTACACCTTC.